Here is one T cell receptor (beta chain) with its context. No cognate antigen has been identified for it. No much larger clone exists at a distance of one base, and base qualities are not known. This sample stems from a study of cytomegalovirus exposure and HLA in healthy donors (dated by TCRdb to about 2017). With regard to the full study: The 666 repertoires of the first cohort and the 120 or so validation repertoires were produced on the same platform, according to a later analysis. The study aimed to test whether signatures of past pathogen exposure could be identified by cataloging public T cell receptors. A separate validation cohort of roughly 130 different subjects was used in addition to the 666-subject first cohort. The study combined high-throughput TCR immunosequencing, statistical association of individual TCRs with disease status, and machine learning to predict cytomegalovirus infection status. What the work shows at the level of the full study, not this receptor alone: In the study, 150 to 200 TCR beta chains were listed as associated with cytomegalovirus. A few of the identified cytomegalovirus-associated TCR beta chains were confirmed in vitro to be specific for cytomegalovirus antigens. Across donors, most TCR sequences were observed very rarely, whereas some public TCRs were present in many individuals. In both the original and validation cohorts, the classifier was reported to diagnose cytomegalovirus status with high specificity and sensitivity. All 130 or so repertoires were used to score co-occurrence in the validation cohort in a later analysis, because that analysis had no HLA typing for the cohort. A later analysis found that TCRs clustered in the first cohort also tended to co-occur in the 120 or so validation repertoires, with 90% to 95% of cluster scores above 0. It was suggested by the authors that the approach could potentially be generalized to other disease states and immunological phenotypes.

Libraries came from the immunoSEQ multiplex PCR assay. Per the original workflow: To diagnose cytomegalovirus status from the catalog of TCR beta chain sequences, a statistical classification framework was built. The table comes from immuneACCESS by way of TCRdb, which keeps in-frame sequences with V and J called. Part of the clones is missing from these tables; in studies checked, under half for an unresolved V gene and the rest for unknown reasons. V and J calls and clone size are those listed in that table; D and trimming were worked out from the DNA. The sample table shows around 60,000 clones, and around nine tenths are seen once. Over 3% of the sample goes to the ten largest clones. V loses 10 bases of germline sequence and J loses 8 bases, and the interval between the two ends is 17 bases. Including the terminal cysteine and phenylalanine, the CDR3 comprises 13 residues. The entry retains the CDR3 DNA only, 39 bases that are in frame from base 1. From a lookup of the germline V gene (reference sequence), CDR1 and CDR2 are LNHDA and SQIVND.

The donors belonged to the validation cohort of 120 subjects, which was separate from the roughly 670-subject first cohort. This clonotype was sampled from a man aged 18 to 30 in good health and CMV-seronegative. The rearrangement joined TRBV19 to TRBJ1-4; TRBD1 is possibly the D segment (5 matching bases). Sequenced: PBMCs. The sequenced DNA is TGTGCCACCCGCTTTGGGGGGGACGAAAAACTGTTTTTT. This gives the protein CATRFGGDEKLFF.